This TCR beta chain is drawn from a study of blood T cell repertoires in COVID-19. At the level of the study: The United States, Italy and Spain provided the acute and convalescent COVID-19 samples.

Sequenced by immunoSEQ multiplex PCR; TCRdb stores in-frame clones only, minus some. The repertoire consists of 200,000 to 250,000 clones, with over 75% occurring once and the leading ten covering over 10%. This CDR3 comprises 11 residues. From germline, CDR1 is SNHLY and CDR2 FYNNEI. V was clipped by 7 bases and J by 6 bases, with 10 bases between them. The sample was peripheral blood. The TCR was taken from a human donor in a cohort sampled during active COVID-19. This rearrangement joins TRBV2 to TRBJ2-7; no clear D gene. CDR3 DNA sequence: TGTGCCAGCACCCTGAGTGGCGAGCAGTACTTC. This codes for CASTLSGEQYF.